The following is a T cell receptor (beta chain) sequence with its context. Its target antigen remains unknown. Per-base qualities were not stored, and no clone one base away is much larger. TCRbeta CDR3 regions were amplified from genomic DNA by means of the immunoSEQ Assay, a bias-controlled multiplex PCR. The published analysis was carried out like this. The number of nucleated cells in each sample was estimated by amplification of reference gene primers within the assay. To quantify the absolute abundance of each unique TCRbeta CDR3 rearrangement, sequence reads were collapsed and filtered. For each sample, productive Simpson clonality was calculated by taking the square root of Simpson's diversity index across productive rearrangements. The source is immuneACCESS, and TCRdb retained only in-frame sequences with V and J called. Part of the clones is not carried over; for the studies checked, unresolved V genes explain less than half of this, and the remainder is unexplained. V, J and clone size are those of that table, while D and trimming were read from the DNA. The sample records some 450,000 clones, around 89% of which are singletons. The top ten clones comprise 10% to 15% of the sample.

Deletion took 1 base off V and 2 bases off J, with a span of 12 bases between the germline ends. The CDR3 measures 16 amino acids from cysteine to phenylalanine. Only the CDR3 region is kept as DNA, spanning 48 bases read in frame from base 1. Sequences LGHDT (CDR1) and YNNKEL (CDR2) are obtained from the germline V gene (reference sequence). These data originate in a study of blood T cell repertoires in COVID-19 (dated by TCRdb to between 2020 and 2021). A note on the overall study: Samples covering the acute and convalescent phases of COVID-19 were provided by collaborators in the United States, Italy and Spain. The prospective study material was composed of cDNA or gDNA derived from T cells, B-cell-depleted T cells, or PBMCs. The dataset comprised deeply sampled blood TCRbeta repertoires from subjects exposed to, actively infected with, or recovered from COVID-19. The repertoires were released in a freely available public database intended as a resource for research on the immune response to SARS-CoV-2. The samples were drawn from the first 160 participants of the ongoing ImmuneRACE study and from 950 to 1,500 subjects provided by 6 global collaborators. The sample metadata nearly always contained a de-identified subject ID, COVID-19 status, age in years and sex. HLA class I and class II types, where available, came from metadata supplied by the sample provider rather than from assay-based typing. Points the paper makes about the study in general: Clinical and demographic metadata were provided uncurated, with the amount varying by source and participant.

One collaborating source in Seattle enrolled patients while the patients were actively infected and followed the patients over time throughout the course of disease. The collaborating institutions used their own protocols to collect whole blood in K2EDTA tubes. For TCRbeta analysis, collaborators shipped samples as frozen whole blood, isolated PBMCs, or DNA extracted from either of those sample types. This TCR came from a woman between 45 and 65 years old with COVID-19, enrolled during active disease. Sequenced sample: peripheral blood. The V and J segments used are TRBV3-1 (or the pseudogene TRBV3-2) and TRBJ2-1; tentative D gene TRBD2, with 6 bases matching. The DNA sequence is TGTGCCAGCAGCCAAGTTGCGGGGAGGACCTACAATGAGCAGTTCTTC. This yields the protein CASSQVAGRTYNEQFF.